The source of this TCR beta chain is a study of blood T cell repertoires in COVID-19. Looking at the study overall: The United States, Italy and Spain were the sources of the acute and convalescent COVID-19 samples. T cells, B-cell-depleted T cells, or PBMCs supplied cDNA or gDNA.

In the original processing: The assay estimated nucleated cells by amplifying reference gene primers. The protocol was immunoSEQ multiplex PCR, while the TCRdb copy is restricted to in-frame clones and leaves out a portion. V and J calls and clone size follow that table, whereas D and trimming were derived from the DNA. The sample holds some 83,000 clones; approximately 80% are singletons and the top ten take around 10%. The V and J ends lost 5 bases and 7 bases, in that order; junction bases with no gene match: 4. Germline loops: CDR1 SGHTA, CDR2 FQGNSA. The CDR3 has 13 amino acids. The TCR originated in a man aged 50-59 years with acute or convalescent COVID-19. J is TRBJ1-2 and V is TRBV7-2; 10 nucleotides line up with TRBD1. Sequencing input: peripheral blood. The CDR3 coding sequence is TGTGCCAGCAGCAGCCGGGACAGGGGTGGCTACACCTTC. The encoded protein is CASSSRDRGGYTF.